The 18 T cell receptor beta chains below come from one sample, sequenced in a study of sequential checkpoint blockade in melanoma. This sample's treatment: randomized to nivolumab then ipilimumab (arm A) or the reverse (arm B). Assay used: immunoSEQ multiplex PCR; TCRdb lists only in-frame clones, some missing. The sample shows about 18,000 clones, about 70% of them seen only once. Here the sequenced sample was CD8+ T cells sorted from blood (inferred from file names), taken from a patient given nivolumab and ipilimumab in sequence. The source is a human donor with melanoma.

The rearrangement uses TRBV11-3 and TRBJ2-5; TRBD2 is a possible D gene (5 bases). Germline V lookup: CDR1 SGHNT, CDR2 YENEEA. Trimming took 6 bases from V and 5 from J, leaving 16 bases between them. The CDR3 has 14 amino acids. The CDR3 DNA reads TGTGCCAGCAGTACCGGGGTGGGCCAGGAGACCCAGTACTTC. Protein product: CASSTGVGQETQYF.

This chain links TRBV5-1 with TRBJ1-3, with 8 nucleotides matching TRBD1. V was clipped by 2 bases and J by 2 bases; unmatched bases: 15. The CDR3 consists of 19 residues. Germline CDR1 SGHRS, CDR2 YFSETQ. CDR3 DNA: TGCGCCAGCAGCTTCCTCGGACAGGGTCGGACCTCTCCTGGAAACACCATATATTTT. This codes for CASSFLGQGRTSPGNTIYF.

Written as DNA, the CDR3 is TGTGCCAGCACACCTCTCGGACAGGGGACCTACGAGCAGTACTTC. As protein: CASTPLGQGTYEQYF. The V and J genes are TRBV28 and TRBJ2-7; 9 nucleotides agree with TRBD1. Trimming removed 7 bases from V and 2 bases from J; junction bases left unmatched: 9. The CDR3 runs 15 residues. Germline lookup yields CDR1 MDHEN and CDR2 SYDVKM.

This chain connects TRBV5-4 to TRBJ2-7, with TRBD2 matching over 9 bases. V lost 7 bases and J lost 5; bases outside the gene matches: 10. Per germline, CDR1 SGHNT and CDR2 YYREEE (reference sequence). The length of the CDR3 is 14 residues. The CDR3 spells CASSSGGLLDEQYF. CDR3 DNA: TGTGCCAGCTCAAGCGGGGGGCTTCTGGACGAGCAGTACTTC.

The rearrangement joins TRBV4-1 to TRBJ2-7; 8 positions agree with TRBD1. The junction had 3 bases not matched to a gene; V was cut back by 0 bases and J by 2 bases. From germline, CDR1 is MGHRA and CDR2 YSYEKL. The CDR3 runs to 15 residues. The DNA for the CDR3 is TGCGCCAGCAGCCAAGATTCAGGGGGCGCCTACGAGCAGTACTTC. This gives the protein CASSQDSGGAYEQYF.

The gene calls are TRBV5-5 and TRBJ1-2, with unresolved D. Trimming took off 5 bases at V and 9 bases at J, with 11 bases between the two ends. The CDR3 contains 11 residues. In germline, CDR1 is SGHKS, CDR2 YYEKEE (reference sequence). The CDR3 nucleotides read TGTGCCAGCAGTACCACCGGGAGCTACACCTTC. Its protein product is CASSTTGSYTF.

The rearrangement links TRBV18 to TRBJ2-1; tentatively, D is TRBD2 (7 bases). The germline CDR1 and CDR2 sequences are KGHSH and LQKENI. The V gene lost 3 bases and the J gene lost 4 bases, with 13 bases spanning the gap. The CDR3 spans 15 residues. Written as DNA, the CDR3 is TGTGCCAGCTCACCGGAGGGGGGAGGGTACAATGAGCAGTTCTTC. Amino acids: CASSPEGGGYNEQFF.

The V gene is TRBV5-1, the J gene TRBJ2-7; TRBD2 matches at 7 bases. The trim removed 7 bases at V and 5 bases at J, leaving 12 bases unmatched. Germline CDR1 SGHRS, CDR2 YFSETQ. The CDR3 consists of 14 residues. The CDR3, as DNA: TGCGCCAGCCGCTCTGGCGGGAGTTTGAACGAGCAGTACTTC. Protein sequence: CASRSGGSLNEQYF.

V is TRBV5-4 and J is TRBJ2-3; 10 bases fit TRBD2. Germline V CDR1 and CDR2: SGHNT, YYREEE (reference sequence). Losses at the gene ends were 3 bases for V and 2 bases for J; bases not matched to a gene: 6. This CDR3 is 16 amino acids long. The CDR3 nucleotides read TGTGCCAGCAGCTCCCTAGCGGGGGATAACACAGATACGCAGTATTTT. This translates into CASSSLAGDNTDTQYF.

The chain uses TRBV27 and TRBJ2-1; TRBD1 matches at 7 bases. The CDR3 has 15 amino acids. CDR1 is MNHEY and CDR2 is SMNVEV in the germline V gene (reference sequence). V shed 6 bases, J shed 3 bases, and the junction held 8 bases outside the gene matches. The CDR3 coding sequence is TGTGCCAGCAGAAACACCGGGACAGTCTACAATGAGCAGTTCTTC. Residues: CASRNTGTVYNEQFF.

The rearrangement links TRBV27 to TRBJ2-7; TRBD1 aligns across 8 bases. The V segment lost 6 bases and the J segment 3 bases; nucleotides outside the gene matches: 7. The CDR3 sequence is 14 residues long. Germline values: CDR1 MNHEY, CDR2 SMNVEV (reference sequence). The CDR3 sequence: CASRTGQGRYEQYF. In DNA, the CDR3 is TGTGCCAGCAGGACCGGACAGGGCCGCTACGAGCAGTACTTC.

This chain connects TRBV4-1 to TRBJ2-6; possibly TRBD1 for D (6 bases). This CDR3 comprises 17 residues. Per the germline V gene, CDR1 is MGHRA and CDR2 is YSYEKL. The ends were cut back, 2 bases at V and 0 bases at J, with 11 bases in the middle. The CDR3 DNA is TGCGCCAGCAGCCAATCGGACAGCATCTCTGGGGCCAACGTCCTGACTTTC. Protein sequence: CASSQSDSISGANVLTF.

This clone rates as medium-sized. This chain links TRBV14 with TRBJ2-1; a possible D gene is TRBD1 (6 bases). The germline V and J ends were trimmed by 5 bases and 3 bases, with 17 bases remaining between them. This CDR3 has 16 amino acids. Germline assignment: CDR1 SGHDN and CDR2 FVKESK. The CDR3 DNA reads TGTGCCAGCAGCGTTAAGACAGGAATATTCTACAATGAGCAGTTCTTC. It is translated as CASSVKTGIFYNEQFF.

The chain recombines TRBV2 with TRBJ2-1; 8 positions agree with TRBD2. The CDR3 is 16 amino acids. With V trimmed by 1 base and J by 4 bases, 6 bases remained unmatched. Germline CDR1 and CDR2: SNHLY and FYNNEI. The CDR3 is CASSEGGLERYNEQFF. CDR3 nucleotide sequence: TGTGCCAGCAGTGAAGGGGGACTAGAAAGATACAATGAGCAGTTCTTC. Combining the CDR3 with reference TRBV2 and TRBJ2-1 gives the whole variable domain EPEVTQTPSHQVTQMGQEVILRCVPISNHLYFYWYRQILGQKVEFLVSFYNNEISEKSEIFDDQFSVERPDGSNFTLKIRSTKLEDSAMYFCASSEGGLERYNEQFFGPGTRLTVL.

This chain uses TRBV2 with TRBJ1-4; a weak D match, TRBD1 (6 bases). The length of the CDR3 is 18 residues. Germline assignment: CDR1 SNHLY and CDR2 FYNNEI. With 3 bases removed from V and 7 bases from J, the gap between germline ends came to 24 bases. The CDR3 sequence: CASSDPGAGARRGEKLFF. Written as DNA, the CDR3 is TGTGCCAGCAGTGACCCTGGCGCAGGGGCGAGAAGGGGTGAAAAACTGTTTTTT.

The V call is TRBV11-3, the J call TRBJ2-7, with D possibly matching TRBD2 (5 bases). The V gene's germline CDR1 is SGHNT and CDR2 YENEEA. The CDR3 sequence is 13 residues long. The V end was cut by 5 bases, the J end by 6 bases, with 14 bases between. The CDR3 region is CASSAPGGREQYF. The CDR3 nucleotides are TGTGCCAGCAGCGCGCCAGGCGGGCGCGAGCAGTACTTC.

The rearrangement links TRBV25-1 to TRBJ2-7; TRBD1 might be the D (5 bases). CDR3 length: 13 amino acids. V lost 5 bases and J 5 bases, leaving 13 bases between the germline ends. CDR1 MGHDK and CDR2 SYGVNS come from the germline V gene. The CDR3: CASSTLRADEQYF. The CDR3 coding sequence is TGTGCCAGCAGTACCCTCAGGGCGGACGAGCAGTACTTC.

The CDR3 region has the DNA TGTGCCACCGGACTAGCGGGGAGCACAGATACGCAGTATTTT. Translated, it gives CATGLAGSTDTQYF. The chain is built from TRBV19 and TRBJ2-3; TRBD2 agrees at 12 bases. V lost 10 bases, J lost 0 bases, and 2 bases stayed unmatched. The CDR3 is made up of 14 amino acids. Germline V CDR1 and CDR2: LNHDA, SQIVND (reference sequence).